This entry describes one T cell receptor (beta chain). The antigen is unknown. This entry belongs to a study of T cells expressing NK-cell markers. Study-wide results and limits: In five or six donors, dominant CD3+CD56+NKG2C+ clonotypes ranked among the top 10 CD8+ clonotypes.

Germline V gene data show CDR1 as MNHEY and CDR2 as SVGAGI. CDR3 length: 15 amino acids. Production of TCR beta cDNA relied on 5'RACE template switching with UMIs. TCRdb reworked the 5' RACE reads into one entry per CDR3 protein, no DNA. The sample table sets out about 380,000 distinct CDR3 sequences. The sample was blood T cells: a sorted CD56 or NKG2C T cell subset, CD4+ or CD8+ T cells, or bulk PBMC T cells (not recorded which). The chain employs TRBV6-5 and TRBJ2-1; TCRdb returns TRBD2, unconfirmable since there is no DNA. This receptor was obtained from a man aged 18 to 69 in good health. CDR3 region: CASSYAGLAENEQFF.